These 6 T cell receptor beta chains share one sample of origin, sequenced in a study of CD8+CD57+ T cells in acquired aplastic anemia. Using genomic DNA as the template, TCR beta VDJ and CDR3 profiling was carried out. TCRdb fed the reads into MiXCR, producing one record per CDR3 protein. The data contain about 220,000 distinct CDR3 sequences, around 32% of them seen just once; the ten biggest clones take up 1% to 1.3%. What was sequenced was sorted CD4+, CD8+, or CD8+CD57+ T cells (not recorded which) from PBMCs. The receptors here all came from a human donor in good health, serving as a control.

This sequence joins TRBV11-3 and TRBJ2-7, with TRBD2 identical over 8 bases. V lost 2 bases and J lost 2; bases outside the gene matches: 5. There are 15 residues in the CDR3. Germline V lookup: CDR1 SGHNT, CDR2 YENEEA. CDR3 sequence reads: CASSLWVSGAYEQYF. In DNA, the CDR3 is TGTGCCAGCAGCTTATGGGTTAGCGGGGCCTACGAGCAGTACTTC.

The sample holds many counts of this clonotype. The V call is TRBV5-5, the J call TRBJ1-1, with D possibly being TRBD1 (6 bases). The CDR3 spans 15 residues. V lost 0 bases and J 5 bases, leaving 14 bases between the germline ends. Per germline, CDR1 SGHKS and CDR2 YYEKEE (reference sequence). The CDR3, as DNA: TGTGCCAGCAGCTTGGTGCGGGGGGCGTCGACTGAAGCTTTCTTT. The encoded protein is CASSLVRGASTEAFF.

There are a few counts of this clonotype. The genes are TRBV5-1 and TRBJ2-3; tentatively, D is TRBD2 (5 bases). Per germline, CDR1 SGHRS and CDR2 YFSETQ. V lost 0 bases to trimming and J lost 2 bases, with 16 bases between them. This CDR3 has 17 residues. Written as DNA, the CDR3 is TGCGCCAGCAGCTTGGCGCTAGCCCCCAAACCCACAGATACGCAGTATTTT. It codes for CASSLALAPKPTDTQYF. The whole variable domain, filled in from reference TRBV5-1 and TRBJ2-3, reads KAGVTQTPRYLIKTRGQQVTLSCSPISGHRSVSWYQQTPGQGLQFLFEYFSETQRNKGNFPGRFSGRQFSNSRSEMNVSTLELGDSALYLCASSLALAPKPTDTQYFGPGTRLTVL.

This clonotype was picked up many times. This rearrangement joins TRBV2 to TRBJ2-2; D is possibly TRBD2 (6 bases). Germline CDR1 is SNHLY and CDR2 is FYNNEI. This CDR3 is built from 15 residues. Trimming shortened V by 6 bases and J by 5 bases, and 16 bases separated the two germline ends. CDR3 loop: CASRTTGGRTGELFF. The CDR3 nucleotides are TGTGCCAGCAGGACGACCGGGGGAAGAACCGGGGAGCTGTTTTTT.

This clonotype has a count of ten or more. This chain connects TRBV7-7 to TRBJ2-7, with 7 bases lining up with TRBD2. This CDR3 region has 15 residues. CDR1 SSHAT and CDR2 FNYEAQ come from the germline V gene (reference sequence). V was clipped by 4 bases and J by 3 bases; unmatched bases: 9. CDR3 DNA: TGTGCCAGCAGCTCAGTGGGGGGAGGGAGCTACGAGCAGTACTTC. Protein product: CASSSVGGGSYEQYF. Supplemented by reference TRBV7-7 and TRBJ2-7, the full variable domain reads GAGVSQSPRYKVTKRGQDVTLRCDPISSHATLYWYQQALGQGPEFLTYFNYEAQPDKSGLPSDRFSAERPEGSISTLTIQRTEQRDSAMYRCASSSVGGGSYEQYFGPGTRLTVT.

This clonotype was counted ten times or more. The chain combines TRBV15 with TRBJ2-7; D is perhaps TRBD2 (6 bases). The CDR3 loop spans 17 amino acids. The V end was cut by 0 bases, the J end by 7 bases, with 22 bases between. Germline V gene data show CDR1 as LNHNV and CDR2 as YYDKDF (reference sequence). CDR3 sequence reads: CATSRDLAGMHGGEQYF. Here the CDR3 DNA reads TGTGCCACCAGCAGAGATCTTGCAGGGATGCATGGAGGGGAGCAGTACTTC.